This T cell receptor (beta chain) is drawn from a study of T cell responses to AZD1222 COVID-19 vaccine. Whole-study results and caveats: Spike regions recognized by vaccine-associated CD4 TCRs spanned the protein, led by 160-218 and 743-854. Sampling that yielded the repertoires occurred only after the peak T cell response. Clonal diversity may have been underestimated, and the donors were mostly white British, with more females than males. Seropositive AZD1222 recipients at baseline numbered only five or six.

This CDR3 is built from 15 residues. V shed 2 bases and J shed 7 bases, with 14 bases lying between them. Looked up from germline, CDR1 is MNHNS and CDR2 is SASEGT. TCRdb's copy holds only in-frame clones and misses some; the assay was immunoSEQ multiplex PCR. The data contain 70,000 or so clones, about nine tenths of them singletons. Points on this clone: Its cognate antigen is unknown.

This chain links TRBV6-1 with TRBJ1-4, with D unclear. Sequencing was performed on peripheral blood, taken on day 0 of AZD1222 vaccination. The source of this sequence is an adult in good health. CDR3 bases: TGTGCCAGCAGTGAAACCCACGAAATGGGTGAAAAACTGTTTTTT. Amino acids: CASSETHEMGEKLFF.